This T cell receptor (beta chain) was sequenced in a study of graft-versus-host responses after intestinal transplantation. For this clone: Its antigen is unknown.

The V gene's germline CDR1 is LGHNA and CDR2 YSLEER. CDR3 length equals 15 residues. V dropped 3 bases and J dropped 6; count of bases not matched to a gene: 9. Overall study findings and caveats: Researchers found peak circulating GvH clone levels linked to early post-transplant HvG declines.

Some clones are missing from TCRdb's copy, which holds only in-frame ones; the method was immunoSEQ multiplex PCR. The data show about 93,000 clones, approximately 92% seen once. The sample in question was unstimulated CD8+ T cells sorted from spleen or lymph node cells, obtained before intestinal transplant. The J gene is TRBJ1-2, the V gene TRBV4-3; TRBD1 agrees at 8 bases. The TCR sequence derives from a human donor who received an intestinal transplant. The CDR3 DNA follows: TGCGCCAGCAGCCAGACTGGACAGGGTCACAATGGCTACACCTTC. Encoded protein: CASSQTGQGHNGYTF.